This T cell receptor beta chain derives from a study of shared clonotypes between healthy human individuals (TCRdb year 2020). Regarding the research as a whole: A few men and a couple of women, aged 18 to 49 years, made up the cohort. Libraries were prepared and TCR repertoires were sequenced by different laboratories using diverse techniques, in order to increase sequencing depth and limit assay-specific biases. Per donor, leukapheresis produced somewhere between about 0.8 and 9 billion PBMCs. To estimate repertoire size and how much clonotype sharing occurs between individuals, the study deeply sequenced the blood TCR repertoires of roughly 5 healthy adults.

Healthy HIV-negative adults with no recently reported acute infections or vaccinations were included as donors. Every donor was a Caucasian adult residing in Nashville, Tennessee, USA. For unsorted samples, about 90 million PBMCs were counted and genomic DNA was extracted with the QIAamp DNA Blood Mini kit. Blood was collected by leukapheresis, and PBMCs were isolated by Ficoll-Histopaque density gradient centrifugation and then cryopreserved in liquid nitrogen vapor phase. V gives up 2 bases and J gives up 3 bases, and the segment between their germline ends measures 6 bases. Per the germline V gene, SGHRS is the CDR1 and YFSETQ is the CDR2. Spanning cysteine to phenylalanine, the CDR3 consists of 13 amino acids. Only CDR3 DNA remains: 39 bases, in frame from the first base. Using the deep immunoSEQ assay, multiplex PCR amplified TCR CDR3 regions from genomic DNA. Extracted genomic DNA from each cell subset was spread evenly across all wells of several immunoSEQ 96-well plates, with each plate serving as a replicate. Each replicate PCR for unsorted PBMC received roughly 300 ng genomic DNA, equal to about 30,000 T cell genomes. Ten immunoSEQ deep assay plates were used to sequence unsorted PBMC genomic DNA. Purified libraries were quantified with a Qubit 3.0 fluorometer, sized on a Bioanalyzer 2100, and re-quantified with the KAPA Library Quantification kit. Every immunoSEQ 96-well plate was sequenced on a separate single-read 150-cycle Illumina NextSeq 550 flow cell. The original methods were these. Because only junctional sequences without quality scores were contained in the immunoSEQ output, filtering matching that applied to full-length reads could not be performed. To assign V/J genes and CDR3, sequences were annotated against IMGT germline references using PyIR, a Python wrapper for IgBLAST v1.9. Any read was removed if the V/J assignment was weak (E-value above 1e-6), the CDR3 was missing, or the read contained stop codons, out-of-frame junctions, or ambiguous translated residues. V3J clonotypes were defined as sequences sharing the same inferred V gene, J gene, and CDR3 amino acid sequence. The percentage overlap between two repertoires was calculated by dividing the number of shared unique clonotypes by the size of the smaller repertoire. Richness of each repertoire was evaluated using RTK rarefaction, the Chao1 estimator, and Recon v2.1 estimates of unobserved clonotypes. TCRdb mirrors the immuneACCESS table, restricted to in-frame sequences. Some clones are absent from its copies; in checked studies, under half trace to an unresolved V gene, and the reason for the others is unknown. D and trimming come from the DNA, and the V and J calls and clone size come from that table. The sample profile shows about 490,000 clones; 76% of them were found once. The ten top clones hold roughly 13% of the sample.

Findings and caveats that apply to the study as a whole: Pairwise subsampling indicated that sequencing depth was expected to affect the degree of clonotype sharing among donors. Only blood was sampled, and tissue TCR repertoires likely differ from those in blood. The small number of donors limited the genetic and exposure-history diversity represented.

Regarding this clone: Its recognized antigen is unknown. The record has no base qualities; no much larger clone is one base away.

The TCR originated in a middle-aged woman in good health. Some clones in this sample may be carry-over from other donors' samples. Sequences were obtained from PBMCs. The V and J genes are TRBV5-1 and TRBJ1-5; no D gene call is confident. The CDR3 amino acid sequence is: CASSFGDNQPQHF. In nucleotide form, the sequence is TGCGCCAGCAGCTTCGGGGACAATCAGCCCCAGCATTTT. This CDR3, with the reference TRBV5-1 and TRBJ1-5 proteins standing in past its ends, gives the full variable domain KAGVTQTPRYLIKTRGQQVTLSCSPISGHRSVSWYQQTPGQGLQFLFEYFSETQRNKGNFPGRFSGRQFSNSRSEMNVSTLELGDSALYLCASSFGDNQPQHFGDGTRLSIL.